This is a list of T cell receptor beta chains from one sample in a study of cytomegalovirus exposure and HLA in healthy donors. TCRdb's copy holds only in-frame clones and misses some; the assay was immunoSEQ multiplex PCR. The sample records 20,000 to 30,000 clones, about four fifths being singletons. What was sequenced was PBMCs. Receptors were obtained from a male donor in good health and CMV-seronegative. Each CDR3 is given with its conserved first and last residue.

cdr3_length,j_call,v_call,cdr3_aa
16,TRBJ1-2,TRBV5-1,CASSSPGTGANYGYTF
16,TRBJ2-7,TRBV28,CASSFPGQIFSYEQYF
16,TRBJ2-1,TRBV29-1,CSVEAARGGAFDEQFF
15,TRBJ2-1,TRBV19,CASSIDRYSYNEQFF
14,TRBJ1-1,TRBV19,CASSIRQGNTEAFF
13,TRBJ1-2,TRBV7-8,CASSSGQRGGYTF
15,TRBJ2-7,TRBV4-2,CASSQELADSYEQYF
15,TRBJ2-2,TRBV6-5,CASRVGAANTGELFF
15,TRBJ2-3,TRBV7-6,CASSRSGGAADTQYF
13,TRBJ2-3,TRBV28,CAAGREVKDTQYF
15,TRBJ2-3,TRBV27,CASPVRDFSSDTQYF
15,TRBJ1-1,TRBV27,CASSLSSQGGTEAFF
16,TRBJ2-1,TRBV7-9,CASSWVGERAYNEQFF
14,TRBJ2-7,TRBV19,CASSIVGGGYEQYF
15,TRBJ2-5,TRBV28,CASSRAERGPETQYF
13,TRBJ2-5,TRBV7-3,CASSLRAGETQYF
17,TRBJ2-1,TRBV19,CASSRLAGGASYNEQFF
20,TRBJ2-6,TRBV4-3,CASSQVLPGQGVTGANVLTF
15,TRBJ1-1,TRBV18,CASSPQEETNTEAFF
13,TRBJ2-5,TRBV2,CASRAASGETQYF
15,TRBJ1-1,TRBV2,CASSDYDRGNTEAFF
16,TRBJ2-2,TRBV5-6,CASSLIRGTRTGELFF
14,TRBJ1-6,TRBV5-5,CASSDPGGGPPLHF
16,TRBJ2-1,TRBV4-3,CASSQDFGTGIDEQFF
13,TRBJ1-3,TRBV30,CAWTRGKGNTIYF
14,TRBJ1-5,TRBV5-1,CASSIGLGDQPQHF
13,TRBJ2-7,TRBV10-3,CAIKVAGDYEQYF
12,TRBJ1-1,TRBV10-2,CASSGTDTEAFF
18,TRBJ2-3,TRBV7-9,CASSPRLEQGAPGDTQYF
14,TRBJ2-4,TRBV7-8,CASSPTGPKNIQYF
16,TRBJ2-2,TRBV7-9,CASSLDSAPNTGELFF
13,-,TRBV7-2,CASSSNQGGEQYF
16,TRBJ2-2,TRBV7-9,CASSSRDSGGTGELFF
16,TRBJ2-3,TRBV28,CASSWGRLGGTDTQYF
13,TRBJ2-3,TRBV25-1,CASSASASDTQYF
16,TRBJ2-3,TRBV27,CASSFGLAGGPDTQYF
18,TRBJ2-6,TRBV4-3,CASSQDGPGTMGANVLTF
16,TRBJ2-2,TRBV28,CASSFGVSSVTGELFF
16,TRBJ2-2,TRBV9,CASSPQGTGVAGELFF
18,TRBJ1-3,TRBV4-3,CASSQDPTGSSSGNTIYF
13,TRBJ1-6,TRBV6-6,CASLRVQNSPLHF